The rows below give T cell receptor beta chains drawn from one sample of a study of blood T cell repertoires in COVID-19. The assay was immunoSEQ multiplex PCR, and TCRdb's table has in-frame clones only and misses some. The sample carries some 200,000 clones, around nine tenths recorded once. Sequencing was carried out using peripheral blood. The receptors come from a man in his sixties or seventies with acute or convalescent COVID-19. Both conserved end residues are part of each CDR3. Each record gives: J gene, V gene, CDR3 protein.

j_gene: TRBJ2-5
v_gene: TRBV20-1
CDR3aa: CSARNGETQYF

j_gene: TRBJ2-2
v_gene: TRBV19
CDR3aa: CASSVLAGELFF

j_gene: TRBJ2-3
v_gene: TRBV7-7
CDR3aa: CASSLALFGQGGTDTQYF

j_gene: TRBJ2-3
v_gene: TRBV6-5
CDR3aa: CASSFRDSLTDTQYF

j_gene: TRBJ2-5
v_gene: TRBV5-1
CDR3aa: CASSLANSGSWETQYF

j_gene: TRBJ1-6
v_gene: TRBV3-1/TRBV3-2
CDR3aa: CASSQDLLNSPLHF

j_gene: TRBJ2-7
v_gene: TRBV27
CDR3aa: CASSFQPAGSDYEQYF

j_gene: TRBJ1-5
v_gene: TRBV23-1
CDR3aa: CASSQYPDSVSNQPQHF

j_gene: TRBJ2-7
v_gene: TRBV27
CDR3aa: CASTQSPGTGLHEQYF

j_gene: TRBJ1-2
v_gene: TRBV6-5
CDR3aa: CASSYSSQGGDGYTF

j_gene: TRBJ1-1
v_gene: TRBV6-1
CDR3aa: CASSEPGGNTEAFF

j_gene: TRBJ2-3
v_gene: TRBV5-1
CDR3aa: CASSLFQGTDTQYF

j_gene: TRBJ1-5
v_gene: TRBV6-5
CDR3aa: CASRTGTEDQSQHF

j_gene: TRBJ2-5
v_gene: TRBV5-4
CDR3aa: CASSSQEKGEETQYF

j_gene: TRBJ2-3
v_gene: TRBV18
CDR3aa: CASSLVTSGRGDTQYF

j_gene: TRBJ2-3
v_gene: TRBV6-1
CDR3aa: CASSEQGIGHDTQYF

j_gene: TRBJ2-7
v_gene: TRBV9
CDR3aa: CASSVRGGLYEQYF

j_gene: TRBJ1-6
v_gene: TRBV6-2/TRBV6-3
CDR3aa: CASSYPPGSPLHF

j_gene: TRBJ1-2
v_gene: TRBV7-8
CDR3aa: CASSQPWAIYYGYTF

j_gene: TRBJ1-2
v_gene: TRBV29-1
CDR3aa: CSVQKAYGYTF

j_gene: TRBJ2-5
v_gene: TRBV5-6
CDR3aa: CASSLAGAYETQYF

j_gene: TRBJ2-7
v_gene: TRBV5-5
CDR3aa: CASSWGTASYEQYF

j_gene: TRBJ2-3
v_gene: TRBV5-6
CDR3aa: CASSSPTGAGSYDTQYF

j_gene: TRBJ1-3
v_gene: TRBV3-1/TRBV3-2
CDR3aa: CASSPLLNSGNTIYF

j_gene: TRBJ1-3
v_gene: TRBV28
CDR3aa: CASSLRTTYTIYF

j_gene: TRBJ1-1
v_gene: TRBV28
CDR3aa: CASSRRAGQNTEAFF

j_gene: TRBJ2-7
v_gene: TRBV21-1
CDR3aa: CASSRFEQYF

j_gene: TRBJ2-3
v_gene: TRBV24-1
CDR3aa: CATSDQKAGDRTDTQYF

j_gene: TRBJ1-6
v_gene: TRBV5-4
CDR3aa: CASSSPEQGYNSPLHF

j_gene: TRBJ1-5
v_gene: TRBV4-1
CDR3aa: CASSQVITGLSNQPQHF

j_gene: TRBJ2-5
v_gene: TRBV6-6
CDR3aa: CASRTGTGKETQYF

j_gene: TRBJ1-5
v_gene: TRBV6-2/TRBV6-3
CDR3aa: CASSYEAGGNQPQHF

j_gene: TRBJ2-3
v_gene: TRBV19
CDR3aa: CASSTRQGGTGGSTDTQYF

j_gene: TRBJ2-1
v_gene: TRBV7-9
CDR3aa: CASSSFMGGGYNEQFF

j_gene: TRBJ2-3
v_gene: TRBV6-1
CDR3aa: CASSEAQGGDTQYF

j_gene: TRBJ2-1
v_gene: TRBV3-1/TRBV3-2
CDR3aa: CASSASPSGGYNEQFF

j_gene: TRBJ2-3
v_gene: TRBV28
CDR3aa: CASSLAGTDTQYF

j_gene: TRBJ2-3
v_gene: TRBV14
CDR3aa: CASSPLGLTDTQYF

j_gene: TRBJ2-6
v_gene: TRBV5-1
CDR3aa: CASSLGPGYGANVLTF

j_gene: TRBJ1-2
v_gene: TRBV4-2
CDR3aa: CASSQDLRQDNYGYTF

j_gene: TRBJ2-3
v_gene: TRBV27
CDR3aa: CASSALAGRTTDTQYF

j_gene: TRBJ2-7
v_gene: TRBV5-1
CDR3aa: CASSYDGDYEQYF